This TCR beta chain was recovered during a study of shared clonotypes between healthy human individuals. Trimming shortened V by 4 bases and J by 4 bases, and 18 bases separated the two germline ends. The germline CDR1 and CDR2 sequences are SGDLS and YYNGEE. The CDR3 length is 16 residues. Cells designated naive CD8 were CD45RO-negative and were positively selected for CCR7, with terminally differentiated effector memory CD45RA+ cells excluded. Splitting of each subset's genomic DNA was done evenly across several immunoSEQ plates. The authors loaded roughly 200 ng DNA, tens of thousands of T cell genomes, into sorted-subset replicate PCRs. Sequencing was performed with immunoSEQ multiplex PCR; in TCRdb, only in-frame clones are kept and a portion is missing. The profile shows roughly 2,000,000 clones, 93% of them singletons.

The clonotype originates from a man between 18 and 29 years old in good health. Some clones in this sample may be carry-over from other donors' samples. Sequencing was done on a sample of naive CD8+ T cells from PBMCs. This chain connects TRBV9 to TRBJ1-3; D is uncertain. CDR3 sequence reads: CASSPTPLGGGNTIYF. The CDR3 DNA sequence: TGTGCCAGCAGCCCGACCCCGTTGGGCGGCGGAAACACCATATATTTT. Complete variable domain (other parts from reference TRBV9 and TRBJ1-3): DSGVTQTPKHLITATGQRVTLRCSPRSGDLSVYWYQQSLDQGLQFLIQYYNGEERAKGNILERFSAQQFPDLHSELNLSSLELGDSALYFCASSPTPLGGGNTIYFGEGSWLTVV.